The 2 T cell receptor beta chains below were found in one sample sequenced in a study of spatial heterogeneity in lung cancer. TCRdb independently ran MiXCR on the 5' RACE reads; one entry per CDR3 protein. The sample shows more than 65,000 distinct CDR3 sequences, 8% of them seen only once. This sample's time point: sample taken at primary tumor resection. Sequencing used PBMCs, obtained at surgery. The receptors derive from a male donor with early-stage non-small cell lung cancer.

This clonotype was counted at least ten times. J is TRBJ2-1 and V is TRBV27, with D perhaps TRBD1 (6 bases). The CDR3 covers 15 residues. Germline CDR1 is MNHEY and CDR2 is SMNVEV (reference sequence). The V gene lost 2 bases and the J gene lost 6 bases, with 14 bases spanning the gap. In nucleotides, the CDR3 is TGTGCCAGCAGTTTAATAGGGGGAACTGGCAATGAGCAGTTCTTC. Translating gives CASSLIGGTGNEQFF.

This clonotype was seen ten or more times. The CDR3 protein is CAFRQDSYEQYF. In DNA, the CDR3 is TGTGCCTTTCGCCAAGACTCTTACGAGCAGTACTTC. The V and J genes are TRBV30 and TRBJ2-7; unclear D gene. This CDR3 spans 12 amino acids. Between the trimmed V and J ends, which lost 7 bases and 4 bases, there was a span of 14 bases. Germline CDR1 is GTSNPN and CDR2 is SVGIG (reference sequence).